This T cell receptor (beta chain) was observed in a study of T cell responses to AZD1222 COVID-19 vaccine. At the level of the study: Second-dose intervals near 4 or 12 weeks were combined.

On this clone: Its antigen is unknown.

Data came from immunoSEQ multiplex PCR; TCRdb stores just in-frame clones and leaves some out. Of approximately 110,000 clones in the sample, approximately 90% were seen once. Points from the study as a whole: Only five to seven AZD1222 recipients were seropositive at baseline. Spike-specific TCR breadth and depth both grew after two AZD1222 doses. Donors were chiefly white British, with a greater number of females, and clonal diversity was perhaps underestimated.

V was clipped by 2 bases and J by 4 bases, with 8 bases between them. The germline gives CDR1 MNHEY, CDR2 SVGAGI. There are 13 residues in the CDR3. The J gene is TRBJ1-1, the V gene TRBV6-5; no firm D call. This sequence originates from an adult in good health. The sequencing here drew on peripheral blood, taken on day 0 of AZD1222 vaccination. CDR3 residues: CASSYTGVTEAFF. CDR3 nucleotides: TGTGCCAGCAGTTACACCGGGGTCACTGAAGCTTTCTTT.